The source of this T cell receptor (beta chain) is a study of CD8 T cells in ankylosing spondylitis (dated by TCRdb to the late 2010s). With regard to the full study: To find TCR variants linked to disease, the study profiled T cell receptor beta repertoires in ankylosing spondylitis patients and healthy donors. The whole study cohort included roughly 110 healthy donors and over 20 ankylosing spondylitis patients. Peripheral blood was sampled, and synovial fluid was additionally collected from ankylosing spondylitis patients.

This clonotype was recorded at least ten times. Its antigen specificity is not known. Per-nucleotide qualities are absent, and no much larger clonotype sits a single base away. Instrument used: Illumina HiSeq 2500. TCR beta libraries were prepared by quantitative 5'-RACE with molecular barcodes. The published analysis was carried out like this. A new computational method based on a probabilistic model of VDJ rearrangement was used to identify disease-linked TCR variants. The public reads were quality trimmed at Q25 with fastp and then assembled into clones with MiXCR by TCRdb, keeping productive beta chains. Rows with one shared CDR3 protein collapse into an entry with the most common genes and DNA. TCRdb's processing, not the study's, gives the V and J calls here. The sample includes roughly 170,000 distinct CDR3 sequences, with around a tenth observed a single time. The top ten clonotypes cover around 15% of the sample.

There are 13 amino acids in the CDR3, from cysteine to phenylalanine inclusive. Only the CDR3 region is kept as DNA, spanning 39 bases read in frame from base 1. From the germline V gene (reference sequence), CDR1 is LNHNV and CDR2 is YYDKDF. Between the V and J ends, shortened by 8 bases and 8 bases respectively, the junction contains 16 bases. Paper-wide results and their limitations: Significant enrichment of the disease-linked clones was reported in matched synovial fluid samples from ankylosing spondylitis patients. Some motif variants were previously reported in synovial fluid and blood of reactive arthritis patients, suggesting common disease-initiation mechanisms. A CD8+ phenotype was shown by the disease-linked clones, which were found at relatively low frequencies in peripheral blood. Blood from ankylosing spondylitis patients appeared to be characterized by a TCR beta motif made up of fewer than ten highly homologous amino acid variants.

This sequence originates from a female donor with ankylosing spondylitis or in good health (not recorded which). Sequenced material: blood, either unsorted or a sorted T cell fraction (not recorded which). The chain is assembled from TRBV15 and TRBJ2-1; 6 matching bases give a weak D call of TRBD2. The DNA sequence is TGTGCCACCGGTTCGGGAGTTGAGTATGAGCAGTTCTTC. The translation is CATGSGVEYEQFF.